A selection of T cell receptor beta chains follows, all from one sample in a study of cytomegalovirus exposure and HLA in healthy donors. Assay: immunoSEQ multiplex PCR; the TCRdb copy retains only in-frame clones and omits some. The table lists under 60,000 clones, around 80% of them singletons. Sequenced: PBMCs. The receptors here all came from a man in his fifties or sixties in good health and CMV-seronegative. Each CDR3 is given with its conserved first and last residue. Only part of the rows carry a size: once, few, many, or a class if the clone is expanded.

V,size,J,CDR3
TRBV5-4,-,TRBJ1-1,CASSRGGVGTEAFF
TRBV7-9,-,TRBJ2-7,CASSLSGTGGLEQYF
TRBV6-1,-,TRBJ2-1,CASSEEAGGLYNEQFF
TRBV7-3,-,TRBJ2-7,CASSPSAPGSQQYF
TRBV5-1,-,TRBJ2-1,CASSLVLAGGSYNEQFF
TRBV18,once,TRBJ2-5,CASSPGLGGAETQYF
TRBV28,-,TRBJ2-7,CASSNRVSYEQYF
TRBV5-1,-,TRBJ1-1,CASTSTGTTEAFF
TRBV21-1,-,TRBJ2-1,CASSKGEGYNEQFF
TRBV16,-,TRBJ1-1,CASSQYQGGTEAFF
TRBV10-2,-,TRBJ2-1,CASGSGGFLHSYNEQFF
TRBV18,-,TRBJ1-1,CASSPNLARAGTEAFF
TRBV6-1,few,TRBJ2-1,CASKVRRGGYNEQFF
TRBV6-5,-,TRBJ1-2,CAAGANYGYTF
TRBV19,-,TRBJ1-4,CASSTTAVEKLFF
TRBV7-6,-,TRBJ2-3,CASSLIAGGLTDTQYF
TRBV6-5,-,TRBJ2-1,CASSYSQGYEQFF
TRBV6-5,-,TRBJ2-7,CAVLGGGYEQYF
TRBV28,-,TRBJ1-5,CASSLYPGQPQHF
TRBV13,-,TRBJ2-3,CASSLGSGGIFTDTQYF
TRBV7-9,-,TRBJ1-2,CASSLPGGAREGYTF
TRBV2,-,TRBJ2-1,CASSTTQSSYNEQFF
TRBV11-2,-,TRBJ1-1,CASSPPARVAEAFF
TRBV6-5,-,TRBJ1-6,CASTDRFNSPLHF
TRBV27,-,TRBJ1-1,CASSLWPRGGDTEAFF
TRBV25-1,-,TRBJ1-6,CASRTGPPNSPLHF
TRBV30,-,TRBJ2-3,CAWSVMRTSGGTTDTQYF